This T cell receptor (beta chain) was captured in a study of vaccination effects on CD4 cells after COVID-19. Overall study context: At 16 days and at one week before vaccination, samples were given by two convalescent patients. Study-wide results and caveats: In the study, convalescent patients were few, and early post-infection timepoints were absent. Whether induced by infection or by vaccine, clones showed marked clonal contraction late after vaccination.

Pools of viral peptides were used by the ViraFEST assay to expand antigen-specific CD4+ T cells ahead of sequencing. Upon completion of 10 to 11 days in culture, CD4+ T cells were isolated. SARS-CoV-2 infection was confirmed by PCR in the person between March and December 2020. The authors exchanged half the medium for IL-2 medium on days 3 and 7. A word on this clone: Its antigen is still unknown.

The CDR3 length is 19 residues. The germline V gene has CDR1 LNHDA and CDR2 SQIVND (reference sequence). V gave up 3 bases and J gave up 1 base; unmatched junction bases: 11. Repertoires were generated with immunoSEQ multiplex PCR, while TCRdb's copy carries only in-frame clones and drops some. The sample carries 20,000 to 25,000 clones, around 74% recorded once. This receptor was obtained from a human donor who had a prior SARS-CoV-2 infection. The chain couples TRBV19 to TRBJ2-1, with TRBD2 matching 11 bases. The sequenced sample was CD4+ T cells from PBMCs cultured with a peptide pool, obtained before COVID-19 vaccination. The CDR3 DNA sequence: TGTGCCAGTAGTATTGTGGCTAGCGGGGGGACTTGGTCCTACAATGAGCAGTTCTTC. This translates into CASSIVASGGTWSYNEQFF.